This TCR beta chain was recorded in a study of Ad26.COV2.S vaccination and SARS-CoV-2 variants. The study's findings and limits: Overall T cell responses may have been underestimated by the analyses of TCR breadth and depth.

TCRdb keeps only in-frame clones here, not all; method: immunoSEQ multiplex PCR. The sample has some 290,000 clones; approximately 86% are singletons. The germline gives CDR1 LGHDT, CDR2 YNNKEL (reference sequence). V dropped 1 base and J dropped 5 bases, with 11 bases sitting between them. The CDR3 runs 14 residues. Worth noting for this clone: The antigen is undetermined.

Treatment in this sample: 15 to 20 received Ad26.COV2.S at low or high dose, single or two shots; about five received placebo; per-sample allocation not given. It was on day 63 after the first vaccine or placebo injection that samples were taken. In Boston, the donor was an adult between 18-55 years of age. The chain is built from TRBV3-1 (or the pseudogene TRBV3-2) and TRBJ1-2; no firm D call. The clonotype originates from a person aged 18-65 years who received the Ad26.COV2.S COVID-19 vaccine or a placebo. Here the sequenced sample was peripheral blood, taken in a trial of Ad26.COV2.S vaccine versus placebo. The DNA of the CDR3 is TGTGCCAGCAGCCAAGGTGTAGCAGTTTATGGCTACACCTTC. Protein: CASSQGVAVYGYTF.